This TCR beta chain derives from a study of shared clonotypes between healthy human individuals. Each cell subset's genomic DNA was divided evenly among several immunoSEQ plates. Assay: immunoSEQ multiplex PCR; the TCRdb copy retains only in-frame clones and omits some. The profile shows about 2.4 million clones, over 85% of them singletons. Concerning this clone: The same CDR3 can be traced to other DNA sequences in this sample.

V shed 6 bases, J shed 3 bases, and the junction held 7 bases outside the gene matches. Germline V gene sequence: CDR1 MDHEN, CDR2 SYDVKM. CDR3 size: 15 residues. This chain connects TRBV28 to TRBJ2-7; 11 positions match TRBD1. The receptor comes from a young man in good health. Some clones in this sample may be carry-over from other donors' samples. Sequencing was carried out using naive CD4+ T cells from PBMCs. Subset noted: CD45RA+ positively selected. This CDR3 reads CASRPPGTGGYEQYF. DNA for the CDR3: TGTGCCAGCAGGCCACCGGGGACAGGGGGCTACGAGCAGTACTTC.